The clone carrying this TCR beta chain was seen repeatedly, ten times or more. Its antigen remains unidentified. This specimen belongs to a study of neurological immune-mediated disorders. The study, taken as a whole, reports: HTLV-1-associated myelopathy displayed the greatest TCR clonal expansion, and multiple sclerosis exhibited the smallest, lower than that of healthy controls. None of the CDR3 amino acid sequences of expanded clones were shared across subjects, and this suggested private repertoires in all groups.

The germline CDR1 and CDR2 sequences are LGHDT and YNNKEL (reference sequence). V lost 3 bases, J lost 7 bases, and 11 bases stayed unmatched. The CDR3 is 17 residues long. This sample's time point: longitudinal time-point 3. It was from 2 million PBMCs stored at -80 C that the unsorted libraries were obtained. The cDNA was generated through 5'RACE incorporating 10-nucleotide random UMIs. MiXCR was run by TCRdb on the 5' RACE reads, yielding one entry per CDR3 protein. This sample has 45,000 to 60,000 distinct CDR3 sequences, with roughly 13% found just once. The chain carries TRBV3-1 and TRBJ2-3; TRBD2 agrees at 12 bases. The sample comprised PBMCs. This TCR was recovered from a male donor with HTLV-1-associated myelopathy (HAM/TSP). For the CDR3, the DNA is TGTGCCAGCAGCCACAGAGATCTAGCGGGGGGGCCGAATACGCAGTATTTT. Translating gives CASSHRDLAGGPNTQYF.